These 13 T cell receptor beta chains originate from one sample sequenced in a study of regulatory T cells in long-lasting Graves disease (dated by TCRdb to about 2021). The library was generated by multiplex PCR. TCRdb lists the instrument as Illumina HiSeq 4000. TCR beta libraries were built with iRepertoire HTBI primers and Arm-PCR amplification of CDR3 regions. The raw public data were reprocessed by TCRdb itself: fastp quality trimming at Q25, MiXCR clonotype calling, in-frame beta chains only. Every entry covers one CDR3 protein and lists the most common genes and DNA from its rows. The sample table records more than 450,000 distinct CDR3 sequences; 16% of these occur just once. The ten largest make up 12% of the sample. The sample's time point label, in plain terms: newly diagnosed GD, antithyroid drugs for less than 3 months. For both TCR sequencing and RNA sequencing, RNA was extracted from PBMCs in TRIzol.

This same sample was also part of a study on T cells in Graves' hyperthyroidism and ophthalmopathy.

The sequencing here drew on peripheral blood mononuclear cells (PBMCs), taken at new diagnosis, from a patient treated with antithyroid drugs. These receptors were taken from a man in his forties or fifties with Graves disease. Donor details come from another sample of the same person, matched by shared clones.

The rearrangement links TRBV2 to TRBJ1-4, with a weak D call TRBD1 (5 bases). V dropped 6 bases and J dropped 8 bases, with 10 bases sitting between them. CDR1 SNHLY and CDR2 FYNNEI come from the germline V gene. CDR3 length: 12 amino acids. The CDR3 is CASRAGLEKLFF. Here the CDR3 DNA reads TGTGCCAGCAGGGCGGGGCTCGAAAAACTGTTTTTT. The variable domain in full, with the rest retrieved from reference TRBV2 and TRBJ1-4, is EPEVTQTPSHQVTQMGQEVILRCVPISNHLYFYWYRQILGQKVEFLVSFYNNEISEKSEIFDDQFSVERPDGSNFTLKIRSTKLEDSAMYFCASRAGLEKLFFGSGTQLSVL.

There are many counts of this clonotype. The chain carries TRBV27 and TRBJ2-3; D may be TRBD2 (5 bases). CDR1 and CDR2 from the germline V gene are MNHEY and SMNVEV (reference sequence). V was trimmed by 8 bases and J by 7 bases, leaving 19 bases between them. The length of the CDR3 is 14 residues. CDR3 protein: CASGSGSLLNTQYF. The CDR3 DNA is TGTGCCAGCGGTTCGGGGTCCTTGCTAAATACGCAGTATTTT.

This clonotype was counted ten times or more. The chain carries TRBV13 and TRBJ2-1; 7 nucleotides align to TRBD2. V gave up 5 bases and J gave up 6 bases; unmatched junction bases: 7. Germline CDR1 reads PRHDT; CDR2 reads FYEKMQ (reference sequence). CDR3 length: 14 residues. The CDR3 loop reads CASSPRTRSNEQFF. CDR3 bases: TGTGCCAGCAGCCCTCGGACTAGGAGCAATGAGCAGTTCTTC.

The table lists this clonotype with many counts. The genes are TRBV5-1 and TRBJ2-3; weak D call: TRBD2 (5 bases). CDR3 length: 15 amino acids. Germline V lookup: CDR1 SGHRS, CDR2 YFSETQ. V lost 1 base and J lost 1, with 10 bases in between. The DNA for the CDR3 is TGCGCCAGCAGCTTGAGGGAGAGGGGCACAGATACGCAGTATTTT. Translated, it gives CASSLRERGTDTQYF.

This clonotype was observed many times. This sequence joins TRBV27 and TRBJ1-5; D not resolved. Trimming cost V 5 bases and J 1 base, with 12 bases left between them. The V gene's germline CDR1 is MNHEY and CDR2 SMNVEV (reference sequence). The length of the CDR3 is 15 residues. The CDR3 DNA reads TGTGCCAGCAGTATCTACATGAGGAGCAATCAGCCCCAGCATTTT. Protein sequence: CASSIYMRSNQPQHF.

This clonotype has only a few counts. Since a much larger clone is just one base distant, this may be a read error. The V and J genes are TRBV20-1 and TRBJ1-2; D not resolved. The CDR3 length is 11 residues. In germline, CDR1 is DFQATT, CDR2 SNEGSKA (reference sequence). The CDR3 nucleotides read TGCGGTGCTAGGCTGGGCTATGGCTACACCTTC. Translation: CGARLGYGYTF.

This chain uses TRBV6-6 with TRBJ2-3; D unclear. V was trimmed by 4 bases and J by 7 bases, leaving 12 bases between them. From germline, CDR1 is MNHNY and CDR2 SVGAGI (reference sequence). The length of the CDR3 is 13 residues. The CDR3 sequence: CASSSFRSHTQYF. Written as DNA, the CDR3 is TGTGCCAGCAGTTCTTTTCGGAGCCATACGCAGTATTTT.

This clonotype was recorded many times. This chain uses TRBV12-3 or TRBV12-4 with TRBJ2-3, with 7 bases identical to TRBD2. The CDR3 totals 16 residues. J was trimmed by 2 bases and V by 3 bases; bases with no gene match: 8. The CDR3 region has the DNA TGTGCCAGCAGTTTGGAGGCGGGAGCCCTCACAGATACGCAGTATTTT. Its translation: CASSLEAGALTDTQYF.

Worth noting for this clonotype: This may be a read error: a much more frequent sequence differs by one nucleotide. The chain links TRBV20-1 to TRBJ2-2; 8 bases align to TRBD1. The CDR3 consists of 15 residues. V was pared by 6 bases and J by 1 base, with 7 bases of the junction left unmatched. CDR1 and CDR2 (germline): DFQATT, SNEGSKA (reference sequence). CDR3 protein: CSAWTGTGNTGELFF. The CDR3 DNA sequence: TGCAGTGCGTGGACCGGGACAGGGAACACCGGGGAGCTGTTTTTT.

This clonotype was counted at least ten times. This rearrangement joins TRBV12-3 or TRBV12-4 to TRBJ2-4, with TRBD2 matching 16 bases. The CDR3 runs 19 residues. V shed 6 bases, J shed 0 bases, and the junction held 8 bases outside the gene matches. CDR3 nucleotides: TGTGCCAGCAGGAACGGGACTAGCGGGAGGGCCGCAGCCAAAAACATTCAGTACTTC. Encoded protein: CASRNGTSGRAAAKNIQYF.

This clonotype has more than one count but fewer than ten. The CDR3 spells CASSVGQYTGELFF. Here the CDR3 DNA reads TGTGCCAGCAGCGTGGGACAGTACACCGGGGAGCTGTTTTTT. J is TRBJ2-2 and V is TRBV7-9, with 7 bases lining up with TRBD1. Germline V lookup: CDR1 SEHNR, CDR2 FQNEAQ (reference sequence). Trimming cost V 5 bases and J 3 bases; bases outside gene matches: 3. This CDR3 contains 14 residues. The whole variable domain, filled in from reference TRBV7-9 and TRBJ2-2, reads DTGVSQNPRHKITKRGQNVTFRCDPISEHNRLYWYRQTLGQGPEFLTYFQNEAQLEKSRLLSDRFSAERPKGSFSTLEIQRTEQGDSAMYLCASSVGQYTGELFFGEGSRLTVL.

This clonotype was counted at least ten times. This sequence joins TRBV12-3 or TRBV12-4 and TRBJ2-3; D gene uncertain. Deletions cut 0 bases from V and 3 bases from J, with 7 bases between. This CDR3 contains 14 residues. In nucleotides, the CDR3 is TGTGCCAGCAGTTTAGCAGAACGGACAGATACGCAGTATTTT. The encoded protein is CASSLAERTDTQYF.

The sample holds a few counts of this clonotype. CDR3 DNA sequence: TGTGCCAGCAGTCAACAGGGGGGTAGGACTGAAGCTTTCTTT. Its protein product is CASSQQGGRTEAFF. V is TRBV6-2 or TRBV6-3 and J is TRBJ1-1, with 8 nucleotides matching TRBD1. Per germline, CDR1 MNHEY and CDR2 SVGEGT. This CDR3 region has 14 residues. V shed 5 bases, J shed 5 bases, and the junction held 7 bases outside the gene matches.